Listed below are T cell receptor beta chains from one sample, sequenced in a study of T cell repertoires in aging, cancer and after chemotherapy. TCRdb used MiXCR to reprocess the multiplex PCR reads, holding one entry per CDR3 protein. The table has about 6,200 distinct CDR3 sequences, 30% seen once. The sequencing sample was made of blood. These receptors were taken from a human donor with a blood cancer. CDR3s include the opening cysteine and the closing phenylalanine or tryptophan. Fields, in order: D gene, V gene, J gene, clone size, CDR3 protein, CDR3 DNA. A D gene is named only where the DNA matches it firmly. Not all rows give a size; the values are once, few, many and, for expanded clones, a class.

D gene: -; V gene: TRBV20-1; J gene: TRBJ2-1; clone size: -; CDR3 protein: CSARFGWNEQFF; CDR3 DNA: TGCAGTGCTAGGTTTGGTTGGAATGAGCAGTTCTTC
D gene: -; V gene: TRBV12-3/TRBV12-4; J gene: TRBJ2-7; clone size: -; CDR3 protein: CASSFWGASGVTYEQYF; CDR3 DNA: TGTGCCAGCAGTTTTTGGGGGGCGAGCGGGGTAACCTACGAGCAGTACTTC
D gene: -; V gene: TRBV6-2/TRBV6-3; J gene: TRBJ2-7; clone size: few; CDR3 protein: CASSPRWTLTYEQYF; CDR3 DNA: TGTGCCAGCAGCCCCCGATGGACCCTCACCTACGAGCAGTACTTC
D gene: TRBD2; V gene: TRBV4-2; J gene: TRBJ2-3; clone size: once; CDR3 protein: CASSQVLAGGSGTDTQYF; CDR3 DNA: TGTGCCAGCAGCCAAGTACTAGCGGGAGGGAGTGGCACAGATACGCAGTATTTT
D gene: TRBD1; V gene: TRBV5-1; J gene: TRBJ1-2; clone size: few; CDR3 protein: CASSLLDRGHGYTF; CDR3 DNA: TGCGCCAGCAGCTTACTAGACAGGGGCCATGGCTACACCTTC
D gene: -; V gene: TRBV10-3; J gene: TRBJ2-2; clone size: few; CDR3 protein: CAISDRSRSRELFF; CDR3 DNA: TGTGCCATCAGTGACAGGAGTCGAAGCCGGGAGCTGTTTTTT
D gene: TRBD1; V gene: TRBV6-1; J gene: TRBJ2-2; clone size: large; CDR3 protein: CASRRTGTSEELFF; CDR3 DNA: TGTGCCAGCAGGAGGACAGGGACGAGCGAGGAGCTGTTTTTT
D gene: -; V gene: TRBV12-3/TRBV12-4; J gene: TRBJ1-2; clone size: -; CDR3 protein: CASSPVSVNYGYTF; CDR3 DNA: TGTGCCAGCAGCCCCGTAAGCGTTAACTATGGCTACACCTTC
D gene: -; V gene: TRBV20-1; J gene: TRBJ1-2; clone size: few; CDR3 protein: CSARRGANYGYTF; CDR3 DNA: TGCAGTGCTAGAAGGGGAGCTAACTATGGCTACACCTTC
D gene: -; V gene: TRBV5-6; J gene: TRBJ1-2; clone size: -; CDR3 protein: CASSWGGNYCYTF; CDR3 DNA: TGTGCCAGCAGCTGGGGGGGGAACTATTGCTACACCTTC
D gene: TRBD1; V gene: TRBV18; J gene: TRBJ1-6; clone size: few; CDR3 protein: CASSPNRGHINSPLHF; CDR3 DNA: TGTGCCAGCTCACCGAACAGGGGGCACATAAATTCACCCCTCCACTTT
D gene: TRBD2; V gene: TRBV6-5; J gene: TRBJ2-1; clone size: -; CDR3 protein: CASSPSGSHYNEQFF; CDR3 DNA: TGTGCCAGCAGTCCTAGCGGGAGCCACTACAATGAGCAGTTCTTC